Included here is one T cell receptor (beta chain) sequence, with context. Mismatch with germline at one junction end may stem from a read error. Germline CDR1 reads MNHEY; CDR2 reads SVGEGT. The CDR3 loop spans 13 amino acids. This sample was included in a study of patients with pleural tuberculosis. TCRdb fed the reads into MiXCR, producing one record per CDR3 protein. The sample has 29,000 or so distinct CDR3 sequences; over 15% are singletons. The sample was peripheral blood. The gene calls are TRBV6-2 or TRBV6-3 and TRBJ1-1; D not resolved. This clonotype originated in a human donor with pleural tuberculosis. CDR3 residues: CANHSIMNSEAFF. The CDR3 coding sequence is TGTGCCAACCACAGCATAATGAACAGTGAAGCTTTCTTT.